This T cell receptor beta chain stems from a study of T cell responses to AZD1222 COVID-19 vaccine. Points on this clone: The antigen is undetermined.

Researchers grouped second doses given at about 4 or about 12 weeks into one pool. Study-level points and caveats: Clonal diversity was possibly underestimated, and white British individuals and females predominated among donors. Nearly half of unique spike-specific TCRs reportedly avoided B.1.351 and B.1.1.7 mutated regions.

Sequenced by immunoSEQ multiplex PCR; TCRdb stores in-frame clones only, minus some. Here the sample spans around 110,000 clones, 92% being singletons. The CDR3 spans 13 residues. The germline gives CDR1 SEHNR, CDR2 FQNEAQ (reference sequence). With 3 bases removed from V and 9 bases from J, the gap between germline ends came to 9 bases. The sample here was peripheral blood, taken 28 days after the second AZD1222 dose. This chain links TRBV7-9 with TRBJ1-6; D may be TRBD1 (5 bases). This TCR derives from an adult who received the AZD1222 COVID-19 vaccine. CDR3 region: CASSLTQGSPLHF. The CDR3 DNA reads TGTGCCAGCAGCTTGACTCAGGGTTCACCCCTCCACTTT.